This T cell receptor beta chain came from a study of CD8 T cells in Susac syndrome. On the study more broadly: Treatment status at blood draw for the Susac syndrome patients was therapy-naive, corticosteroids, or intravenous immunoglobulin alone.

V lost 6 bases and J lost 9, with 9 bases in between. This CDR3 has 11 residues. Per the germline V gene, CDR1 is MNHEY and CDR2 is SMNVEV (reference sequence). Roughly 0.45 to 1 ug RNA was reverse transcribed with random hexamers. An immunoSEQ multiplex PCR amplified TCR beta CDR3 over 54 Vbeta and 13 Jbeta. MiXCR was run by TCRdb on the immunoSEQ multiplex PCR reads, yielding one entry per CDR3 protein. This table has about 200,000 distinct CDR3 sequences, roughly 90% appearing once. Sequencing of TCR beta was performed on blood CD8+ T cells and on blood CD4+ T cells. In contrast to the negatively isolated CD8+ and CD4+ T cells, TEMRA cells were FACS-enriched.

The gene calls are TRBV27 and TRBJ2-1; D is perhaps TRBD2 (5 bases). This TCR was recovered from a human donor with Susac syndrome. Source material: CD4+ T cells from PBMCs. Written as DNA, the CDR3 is TGTGCCAGCAGGGGAGTGGGTGAGCAGTTCTTC. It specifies CASRGVGEQFF.